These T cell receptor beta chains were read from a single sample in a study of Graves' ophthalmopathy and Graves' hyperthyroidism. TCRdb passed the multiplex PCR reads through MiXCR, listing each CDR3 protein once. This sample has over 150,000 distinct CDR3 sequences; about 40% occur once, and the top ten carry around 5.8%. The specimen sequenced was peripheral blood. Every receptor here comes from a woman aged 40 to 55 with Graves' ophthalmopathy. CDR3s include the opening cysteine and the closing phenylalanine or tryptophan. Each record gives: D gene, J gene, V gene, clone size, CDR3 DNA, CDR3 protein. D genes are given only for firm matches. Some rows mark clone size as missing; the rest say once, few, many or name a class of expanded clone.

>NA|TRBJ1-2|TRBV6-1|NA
TGTGCCAGCAGTGAAGCGCCCGGGGTCTATGGCTACACCTTC
CASSEAPGVYGYTF
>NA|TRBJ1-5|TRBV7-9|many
TGTGCCAGCAGCTTATATGATAGCAATCAGCCCCAGCATTTT
CASSLYDSNQPQHF
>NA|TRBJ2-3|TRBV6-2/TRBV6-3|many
TGTGCCAGCAGCCCCTCCGGGGACACAGATACGCAGTATTTT
CASSPSGDTDTQYF
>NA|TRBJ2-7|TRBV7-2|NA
TGTGCCAGCAGAAAGCAGGTCCGCCCCTCGGACGAGCAGTACTTC
CASRKQVRPSDEQYF
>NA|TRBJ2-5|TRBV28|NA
TGTGCCAGCAGTCCAATTAGATCGACCCAGTACTTC
CASSPIRSTQYF
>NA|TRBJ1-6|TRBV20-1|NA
TGCAGTGCTAGACCCGACAGCACTAATTCACCCCTCCACTTT
CSARPDSTNSPLHF
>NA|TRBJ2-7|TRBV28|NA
TGTGCCAGCAGTTTAATGGAAGGCGAGCAGTACTTC
CASSLMEGEQYF
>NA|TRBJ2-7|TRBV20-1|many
TGCAGTGCTAGGAAAGGGCGTTACGAGCAGTACTTC
CSARKGRYEQYF
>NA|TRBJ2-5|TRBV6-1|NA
TGTGCCAGCAGTGAAGCGCCAGCGGGGACCCAGTACTTC
CASSEAPAGTQYF
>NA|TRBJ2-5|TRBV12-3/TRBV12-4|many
TGTGCCAGCAGTTTGGGAATAGCAGGAGCTGGGCAAGAGACCCAGTACTTC
CASSLGIAGAGQETQYF
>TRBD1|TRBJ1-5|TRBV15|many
TGTGCCACCAGCAGAGTTCGGGAACGCCGGACAGGAGGCAATCAGCCCCAGCATTTT
CATSRVRERRTGGNQPQHF
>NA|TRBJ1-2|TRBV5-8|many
TGTGCCAGCAGCGCCATTAGACACCCTGGGAATGGCTACACCTTC
CASSAIRHPGNGYTF
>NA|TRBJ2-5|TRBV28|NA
TGTGCCAGCGACCACTCTTGGGAAGCCCAGTACTTC
CASDHSWEAQYF
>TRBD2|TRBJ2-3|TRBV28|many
TGTGCCAGCAAGCTAGCGGGAGAGAATGGAGATACGCAGTATTTT
CASKLAGENGDTQYF
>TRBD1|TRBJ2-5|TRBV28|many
TGTGCCAGCAGTCCTCACCGACAGGGAATAAACCAAGAGACCCAGTACTTC
CASSPHRQGINQETQYF
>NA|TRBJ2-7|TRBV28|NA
TGTGCCAGCGGCGGAAGCGAGCAGTACTTC
CASGGSEQYF
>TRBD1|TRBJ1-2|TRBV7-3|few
TGTGCCAGCAGACACCACGCTATGACAGGGATCTATGGCTACACCTTC
CASRHHAMTGIYGYTF
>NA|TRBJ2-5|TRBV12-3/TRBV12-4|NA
TGTGCCAGCAGCCAGACACCCCGTGTGGTGGGGCGGAGCCCCCGGGACCAGTACTTC
CASSQTPRVVGRSPRDQYF
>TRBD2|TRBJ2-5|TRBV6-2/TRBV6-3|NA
TGTGCCAGCAGTTACCCGGTGGGACTAGCGGGACAAGAGACCCAGTACTTC
CASSYPVGLAGQETQYF
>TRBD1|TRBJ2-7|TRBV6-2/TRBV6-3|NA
TGTGCCAGCAGTGGGCTGGACAGGCCCACCTACGAGCAGTACTTC
CASSGLDRPTYEQYF
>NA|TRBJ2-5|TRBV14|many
TGTGCCTCCTCACGGCAGCAAGAGACCCAGTACTTC
CASSRQQETQYF
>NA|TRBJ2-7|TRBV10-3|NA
TGTGCCATCAAAGGCACAGATACCTACGAGCAGTACTTC
CAIKGTDTYEQYF
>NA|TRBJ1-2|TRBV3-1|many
TGTGCCAGCAGCCAAGGACAAGCGATTACCTATGGCTACACCTTC
CASSQGQAITYGYTF
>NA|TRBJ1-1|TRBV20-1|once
TGCAGTGCTAGTTGGGACACTGAAGCTTTCTTT
CSASWDTEAFF
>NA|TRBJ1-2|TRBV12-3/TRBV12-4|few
TGTGCCAGCAGTTTACTGGGCAGCAACTATGGCTACACCTTC
CASSLLGSNYGYTF
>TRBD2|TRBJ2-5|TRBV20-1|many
TGCAGTGCTACTAGCGGGGGGGCTGGTGAGACCCAGTACTTC
CSATSGGAGETQYF
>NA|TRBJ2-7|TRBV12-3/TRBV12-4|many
TGTGCCAGCAGTTTGGGTAGCCCCATTCCCGAGCAGTACTTC
CASSLGSPIPEQYF
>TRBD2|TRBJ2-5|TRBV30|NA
TGTGCCTGGAGTGTCAGGGGACTAGCGGTCCGGGAGACCCAGTACTTC
CAWSVRGLAVRETQYF
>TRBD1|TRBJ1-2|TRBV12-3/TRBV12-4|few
TGTGCCAGCAGTGGTGGACAGGGGGGGAACTATGGCTACACCTTC
CASSGGQGGNYGYTF
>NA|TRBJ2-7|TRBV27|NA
TGTGCCAGCAGTTTATCCACCCCCGGGACCGGGGCCAACTACGAGCAGTACTTC
CASSLSTPGTGANYEQYF
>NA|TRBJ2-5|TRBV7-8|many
TGTGCCAGCAGCGCCCCCGCAGGGTCGGGGACCCAGTACTTC
CASSAPAGSGTQYF
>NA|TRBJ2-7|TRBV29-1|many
TGCAGCGTTGAAGACAGGGATCCATCTAAGAGGTACGAGCAGTACTTC
CSVEDRDPSKRYEQYF
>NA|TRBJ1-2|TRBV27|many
TGTGCCAGCAGTTTTCTGGGGAGATATGGTGGCTACACCTTC
CASSFLGRYGGYTF
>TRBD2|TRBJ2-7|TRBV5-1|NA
TGCGCCAGCAGCGCGACCGGGACTAGCGGGAACGAGCAGTACTTC
CASSATGTSGNEQYF
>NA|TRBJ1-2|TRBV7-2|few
TGTGCCAGCAGCCGTCTGGTTGGGTATGGCTACACCTTC
CASSRLVGYGYTF
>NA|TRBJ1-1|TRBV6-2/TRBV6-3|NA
TGTGCCAGCAGCCCCAATGGCGGGCCATTACGGGACACTGAAGCTTTCTTT
CASSPNGGPLRDTEAFF
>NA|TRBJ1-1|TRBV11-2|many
TGTGCCAGCAGCTCTGCAGGGGTACACACTGAAGCTTTCTTT
CASSSAGVHTEAFF
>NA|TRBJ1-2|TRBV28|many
TGTGCCAGCAGTTTTACGCCTGAGATTAACTATGGCTACACCTTC
CASSFTPEINYGYTF
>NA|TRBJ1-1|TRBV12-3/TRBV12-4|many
TGTGCCAGCACCTTGGGCAGAGACGCTGAAGCTTTCTTT
CASTLGRDAEAFF
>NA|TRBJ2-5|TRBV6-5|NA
TGTGCCAGCAGTTACGGGACAATCCAGACCCAGTACTTC
CASSYGTIQTQYF
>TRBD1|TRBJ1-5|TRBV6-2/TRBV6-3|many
TGTGCCAGCAGGCGCGGAGACAGGGGAAGAGAACAGCCCCAGCATTTT
CASRRGDRGREQPQHF
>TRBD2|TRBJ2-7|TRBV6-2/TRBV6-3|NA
TGTGCCAGCAGTTACCATTGGCCGGGGGGGGTTTCGGGCTCCTACGAGCAGTACTTC
CASSYHWPGGVSGSYEQYF
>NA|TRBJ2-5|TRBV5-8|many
TGTGCCAGCAGCTTTTCGAACGCTGAGACCCAGTACTTC
CASSFSNAETQYF
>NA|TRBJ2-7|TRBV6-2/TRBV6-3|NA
TGTGCCAGCAAACAGCGGAACTCCTACGAGCAGTACTTC
CASKQRNSYEQYF
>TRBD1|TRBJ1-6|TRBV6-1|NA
TGTGCCAGCAGTAGAGGACAGGGGGAATCACCCCTCCACTTT
CASSRGQGESPLHF
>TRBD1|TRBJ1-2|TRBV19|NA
TGTGCCAGTAGTTCCATCGGTGACAGGGCGTCCTATGGCTACACCTTC
CASSSIGDRASYGYTF
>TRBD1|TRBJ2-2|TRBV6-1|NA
TGTGCCAGCAGAAAAGGGACAGACACCGGGGAGCTGTTTTTT
CASRKGTDTGELFF
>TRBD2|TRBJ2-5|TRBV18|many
TGTGCCAGCTCACCACAGGGGACTAAAGAGACCCAGTACTTC
CASSPQGTKETQYF
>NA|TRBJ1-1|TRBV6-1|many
TGTGCCAGCAGCCATACCGTGGGCGTGACTGAAGCTTTCTTT
CASSHTVGVTEAFF
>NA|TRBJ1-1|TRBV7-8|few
TGTGCCAGCAGTTTCGGGCAGGGGCTAAAGAACACTGAAGCTTTCTTT
CASSFGQGLKNTEAFF
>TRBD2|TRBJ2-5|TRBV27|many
TGTGCCACCAGACTAGCGGGGATCCAAGAGACCCAGTACTTC
CATRLAGIQETQYF
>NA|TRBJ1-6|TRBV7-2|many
TGTGCCAGCAGCTTCTATACACCGGGACTAAATTCACCCCTCCACTTT
CASSFYTPGLNSPLHF
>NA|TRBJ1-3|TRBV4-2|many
TGTGCCAGCAGCCAAGAGATGTGGTCGATCGTGGATGGAAACACCATATATTTT
CASSQEMWSIVDGNTIYF